These T cell receptor beta chains were read from a single sample in a study of blood T cells in healthy people across ages. TCRdb re-analysed the 5' RACE reads in MiXCR, keeping a single row per CDR3 protein. The data hold roughly 700,000 distinct CDR3 sequences, with more than 40% observed a single time. Sequenced: blood. These receptor sequences come from a woman aged 55-70 years in good health. Both conserved end residues are part of each CDR3. Each record gives: D gene, J gene, V gene, clone size, CDR3 DNA, CDR3 protein. The D gene is left open where the match is weak. Clone size is shown for a subset of rows, as once, few, many or a class of expanded clone.

D: .
J: TRBJ1-4
V: TRBV7-9
size: .
DNA: TGTGCCAGCAGCCTAGAGGGATCTAATGAAAAACTGTTTTTT
CDR3: CASSLEGSNEKLFF

D: TRBD1
J: TRBJ2-7
V: TRBV20-1
size: .
DNA: TGCAGTGCTCTAAATACGGGACAGGGTAACCACGAGCAGTACTTC
CDR3: CSALNTGQGNHEQYF

D: TRBD2
J: TRBJ2-2
V: TRBV7-9
size: .
DNA: TGTGCCAGCAGTCGGGGGGGCAACGGGGAGCTGTTTTTT
CDR3: CASSRGGNGELFF

D: .
J: TRBJ1-4
V: TRBV7-9
size: few
DNA: TGTGCCAGCAGCCCACAGACAGGCGATGAAAAACTGTTTTTT
CDR3: CASSPQTGDEKLFF

D: .
J: TRBJ2-6
V: TRBV27
size: few
DNA: TGTGCCAGCAGTTCACTCGACGCTGGGGCCAACGTCCTGACTTTC
CDR3: CASSSLDAGANVLTF

D: .
J: TRBJ1-6
V: TRBV7-9
size: .
DNA: TGTGCCAGCAGCTTGGAGAGGAACGATTCACCCCCCCACTTT
CDR3: CASSLERNDSPPHF

D: .
J: TRBJ2-7
V: TRBV7-6
size: .
DNA: TGTGCCAGCAGCTTAGCATCTACAACCTACGAGCAGTACTTC
CDR3: CASSLASTTYEQYF

D: .
J: TRBJ2-1
V: TRBV4-2
size: few
DNA: TGTGCCAGCGGCTCGGATGGGGGTGGGGATGAGCAGTTCTTC
CDR3: CASGSDGGGDEQFF

D: .
J: TRBJ1-2
V: TRBV6-2/TRBV6-3
size: .
DNA: TGTGCCAGCAGTTACTCGATGACTGGCTACACCTTC
CDR3: CASSYSMTGYTF

D: TRBD2
J: TRBJ2-7
V: TRBV5-1
size: few
DNA: TGTGCCAGCAGCTTAGGCCTAGCGGGGGACTACGAGCAGTACTTC
CDR3: CASSLGLAGDYEQYF

D: TRBD2
J: TRBJ2-1
V: TRBV7-8
size: .
DNA: TGTGCCAGCACCCTGGGGACTACCCGTTACAATGAGCAGTTCTTC
CDR3: CASTLGTTRYNEQFF

D: .
J: TRBJ2-7
V: TRBV4-2
size: few
DNA: TGTGCCAGCAGCCAAGAAGGCCAGACTCTTAGCTCCTACGAGCAGTACTTC
CDR3: CASSQEGQTLSSYEQYF

D: TRBD2
J: TRBJ2-3
V: TRBV6-2/TRBV6-3
size: .
DNA: TGTGCCAGCAGTTACTCGACTAGCAGCGCCTATACGCAGTATTTT
CDR3: CASSYSTSSAYTQYF

D: TRBD1
J: TRBJ1-2
V: TRBV12-3/TRBV12-4
size: few
DNA: TGTGCCAGCAGGACACAGGGGAGGGCTGGAGGCTACACCTTC
CDR3: CASRTQGRAGGYTF

D: TRBD1
J: TRBJ1-1
V: TRBV4-2
size: .
DNA: TGTGCCAGCAGGCAGGGACAGGGTTGGTCTGAAGCTTTCTTT
CDR3: CASRQGQGWSEAFF

D: .
J: TRBJ1-5
V: TRBV7-2
size: .
DNA: TGTGCCAGCAGCTCTCTGCTGGCCCAGCCCCAGCATTTT
CDR3: CASSSLLAQPQHF

D: .
J: TRBJ2-7
V: TRBV20-1
size: few
DNA: TGCAGTGCTAGTCTCGGGTACGAGCAGTACTTC
CDR3: CSASLGYEQYF

D: .
J: TRBJ2-7
V: TRBV28
size: .
DNA: TGTGCCAGCAGTTTCATGGAGCTCGAGCAGTACTTC
CDR3: CASSFMELEQYF

D: .
J: TRBJ2-7
V: TRBV15
size: .
DNA: TGTGCCACCAGCAGCCTAGGGGTAACCTCGAGCCCCGTCGGGTACGAGCAGTACTTC
CDR3: CATSSLGVTSSPVGYEQYF